A single sample gave rise to the 2 T cell receptor beta chains below, sequenced in a study of early T cells in non-severe SARS-CoV-2 infection. TCRdb called the 5' RACE reads again in MiXCR, with one record for every CDR3 protein. The sample contains approximately 26,000 distinct CDR3 sequences, roughly 5.1% of which appear only once. Input material: whole blood. These TCRs come from an adult who was a healthcare worker with PCR-confirmed SARS-CoV-2 infection or an uninfected control (not recorded which).

The table lists this clonotype with many counts. The genes are TRBV5-5 and TRBJ1-5; D may be TRBD1 (5 bases). Trimming left V 2 bases short and J 3 bases short, with 12 bases between. CDR3 length equals 15 residues. Per germline, CDR1 SGHKS and CDR2 YYEKEE (reference sequence). In DNA form, the CDR3 reads TGTGCCAGCAGCTTATGGACATCCACCAATCAGCCCCAGCATTTT. Amino acids: CASSLWTSTNQPQHF. The full variable domain, in which reference TRBV5-5 and TRBJ1-5 provide the parts outside the CDR3, is DAGVTQSPTHLIKTRGQQVTLRCSPISGHKSVSWYQQVLGQGPQFIFQYYEKEERGRGNFPDRFSARQFPNYSSELNVNALLLGDSALYLCASSLWTSTNQPQHFGDGTRLSIL.

This clonotype showed up many times. This rearrangement joins TRBV6-6 to TRBJ2-1; TRBD2 aligns across 13 bases. J gave up 8 bases and V 6 bases, and 19 bases lay outside the gene matches. Looked up from germline, CDR1 is MNHNY and CDR2 is SVGAGI (reference sequence). The CDR3 totals 19 residues. CDR3 nucleotides: TGTGCCAGCAGCCCGGGACAGGGAAGGACTAGCGGGAGTCCCGATGAGCAGTTCTTC. Residues: CASSPGQGRTSGSPDEQFF.